This T cell receptor beta chain was recovered during a study of shared clonotypes between healthy human individuals. This clone was recorded once. Naive CD8 populations comprised CD45RO-negative cells positively selected for CCR7, excluding terminally differentiated effector memory CD45RA+ cells. TCRdb's copy holds only in-frame clones and misses some; the assay was immunoSEQ multiplex PCR. The sample yields roughly 2,000,000 clones, 85% to 95% seen once. Specimen: naive CD8+ T cells from PBMCs. This sequence was found in a man aged 18 to 35 in good health. Some clones in this sample may be carry-over from other donors' samples.

In nucleotides, the CDR3 is TGTGCCAGCAGCCCCGAAGGTGGATACCCCTCCTACGAGCAGTACTTC. Amino acids: CASSPEGGYPSYEQYF. The chain uses TRBV5-4 and TRBJ2-7; no reliable D call. V lost 4 bases and J lost 0, with 17 bases in between. Germline assignment: CDR1 SGHNT and CDR2 YYREEE (reference sequence). The CDR3 runs 16 residues.